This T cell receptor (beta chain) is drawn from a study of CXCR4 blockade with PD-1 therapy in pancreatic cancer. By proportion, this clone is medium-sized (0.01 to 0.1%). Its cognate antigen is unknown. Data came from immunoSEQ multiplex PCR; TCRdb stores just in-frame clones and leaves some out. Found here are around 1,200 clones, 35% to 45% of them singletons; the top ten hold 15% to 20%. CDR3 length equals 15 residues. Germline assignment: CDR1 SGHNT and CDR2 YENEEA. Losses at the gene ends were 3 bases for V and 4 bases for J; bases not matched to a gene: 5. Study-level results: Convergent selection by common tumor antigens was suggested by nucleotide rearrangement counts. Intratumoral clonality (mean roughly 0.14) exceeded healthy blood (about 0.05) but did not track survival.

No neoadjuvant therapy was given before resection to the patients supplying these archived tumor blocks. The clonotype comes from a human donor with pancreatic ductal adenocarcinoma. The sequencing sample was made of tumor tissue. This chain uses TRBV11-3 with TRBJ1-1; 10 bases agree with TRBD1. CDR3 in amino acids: CASSFGTGVGTEAFF. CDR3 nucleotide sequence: TGTGCCAGCAGCTTCGGGACAGGGGTGGGCACTGAAGCTTTCTTT. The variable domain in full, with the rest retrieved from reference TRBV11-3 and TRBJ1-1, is EAGVVQSPRYKIIEKKQPVAFWCNPISGHNTLYWYLQNLGQGPELLIRYENEEAVDDSQLPKDRFSAERLKGVDSTLKIQPAELGDSAVYLCASSFGTGVGTEAFFGQGTRLTVV.